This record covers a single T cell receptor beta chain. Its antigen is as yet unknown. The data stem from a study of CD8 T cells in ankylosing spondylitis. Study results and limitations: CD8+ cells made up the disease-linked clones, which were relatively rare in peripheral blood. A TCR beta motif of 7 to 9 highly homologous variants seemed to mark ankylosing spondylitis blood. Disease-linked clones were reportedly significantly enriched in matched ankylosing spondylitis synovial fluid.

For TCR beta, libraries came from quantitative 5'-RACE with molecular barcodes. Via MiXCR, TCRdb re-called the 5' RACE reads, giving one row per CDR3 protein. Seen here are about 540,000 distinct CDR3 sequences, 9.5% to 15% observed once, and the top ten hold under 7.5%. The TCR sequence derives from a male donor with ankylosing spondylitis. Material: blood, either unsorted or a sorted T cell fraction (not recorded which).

The CDR3 here is CASSPRDREAFF. The CDR3 nucleotides read TGTGCCAGCAGCCCTAGGGACAGGGAAGCTTTCTTT. J is TRBJ1-1 and V is TRBV6-2 or TRBV6-3; TRBD1 aligns across 8 bases. The length of the CDR3 is 12 residues. Germline CDR1 reads MNHEY; CDR2 reads SVGEGT. The trim removed 6 bases at V and 8 bases at J, leaving 5 bases unmatched.